The 16 T cell receptor beta chains below all came from one sample that was sequenced in a study of blood T cell repertoires in COVID-19. The assay was immunoSEQ multiplex PCR, and TCRdb's table has in-frame clones only and misses some. The table includes roughly 400,000 clones, around nine tenths detected once. The sequenced sample consisted of PBMCs or T cells enriched from blood (not recorded which). The origin of the receptors is a woman under 40 who had recovered from COVID-19.

The J gene is TRBJ2-7, the V gene TRBV19; 7 bases map to TRBD1. Germline CDR1 LNHDA, CDR2 SQIVND (reference sequence). V lost 9 bases to trimming and J lost 2 bases; unmatched junction nucleotides: 4. The CDR3 sequence is 12 residues long. The CDR3 nucleotides are TGTGCCAGCTTGGGGACAGCCTACGAGCAGTACTTC. The encoded protein is CASLGTAYEQYF.

This sequence joins TRBV2 and TRBJ1-4, with D hard to call. Germline CDR1 SNHLY, CDR2 FYNNEI. The V and J ends lost 6 bases and 8 bases respectively, with 19 bases between them. The CDR3 length is 15 residues. The CDR3 loop reads CASRAAGWGKEKLFF. CDR3 DNA: TGTGCCAGCAGGGCGGCGGGGTGGGGAAAGGAAAAACTGTTTTTT.

The chain carries TRBV24-1 and TRBJ2-2; 7 bases are shared with TRBD2. Trimming at V came to 5 bases and at J to 4 bases, leaving 3 bases not matched to a gene. Germline CDR1 reads KGHDR; CDR2 reads SFDVKD. The CDR3 has 14 amino acids. The CDR3 DNA follows: TGTGCCACCAGTGGAGCTAGCGGCACCGGGGAGCTGTTTTTT. Protein sequence: CATSGASGTGELFF.

The chain links TRBV4-3 to TRBJ2-5; D gene ambiguous. The CDR3 has 14 amino acids. Germline lookup yields CDR1 LGHNA and CDR2 YSLEER. Deletions cut 2 bases from V and 7 bases from J, with 14 bases between. The CDR3 DNA follows: TGCGCCAGCAGCCAACTAGGCCCCTCGGGGACCCAGTACTTC. It is translated as CASSQLGPSGTQYF.

In this sample, this clone turned up once. The CDR3 spells CASSLGPPSGSTDTQYF. Here the CDR3 DNA reads TGTGCCAGCAGCTTAGGACCTCCTAGCGGGAGCACAGATACGCAGTATTTT. This chain connects TRBV11-2 to TRBJ2-3; the match to TRBD2 covers 8 bases. Germline V lookup: CDR1 SGHAT, CDR2 FQNNGV. J lost 0 bases, V lost 1 base, and 6 bases had no gene match. This CDR3 contains 17 residues.

The chain is built from TRBV5-4 and TRBJ1-1, with D possibly being TRBD1 (5 bases). This CDR3 has 14 residues. V was cut by 3 bases and J by 2 bases, with 11 bases left in between. Looked up from germline, CDR1 is SGHNT and CDR2 is YYREEE (reference sequence). CDR3 protein: CASSSGWSNTEAFF. The CDR3 nucleotides read TGTGCCAGCAGCTCAGGGTGGTCCAACACTGAAGCTTTCTTT.

The chain joins TRBV21-1 to TRBJ1-1; TRBD1 is the table's D call and was not checked against the DNA. TRBV21-1 corresponds to a pseudogene. The CDR3 has 17 residues. The CDR3 coding sequence is TGTGCCAGCAGCAAAGCTACTCGTTTAAGGGGCGACACTGAAGCTTTCTTT. Translating it yields CASSKATRLRGDTEAFF.

The chain joins TRBV12-3 or TRBV12-4 to TRBJ1-1; TRBD1 aligns across 10 bases. V dropped 6 bases and J dropped 6; count of bases not matched to a gene: 1. CDR3 size: 12 residues. DNA for the CDR3: TGTGCCAGCAGCGGGACAGGGGCTGAAGCTTTCTTT. Translation: CASSGTGAEAFF.

This clone was recorded once. The chain carries TRBV18 and TRBJ1-5; unclear D gene. Trimming pared 6 bases from V and 0 bases from J, leaving 12 bases between. The germline V gene encodes CDR1 KGHSH and CDR2 LQKENI. The CDR3 runs 15 residues. CDR3 DNA: TGTGCCAGCTCCCCCGTCGGGTTTAGCAATCAGCCCCAGCATTTT. This encodes CASSPVGFSNQPQHF.

The chain couples TRBV6-2 or TRBV6-3 to TRBJ2-1, with D perhaps TRBD1 (6 bases). Germline CDR1 reads MNHEY; CDR2 reads SVGEGT. V lost 1 base and J 8 bases, leaving 12 bases between the germline ends. This CDR3 region has 14 residues. The CDR3 region has the DNA TGTGCCAGCAGTTACTGGGCAGGGGTGGATGAGCAGTTCTTC. This sequence encodes CASSYWAGVDEQFF.

The V gene is TRBV7-3, the J gene TRBJ2-2; 7 nucleotides match TRBD1. With V trimmed by 5 bases and J by 8 bases, 14 bases remained unmatched. Germline loops: CDR1 SGHTA, CDR2 FQGTGA. The length of the CDR3 is 16 residues. CDR3 coding DNA: TGTGCCAGCAGCCCCCATCCCGTGACAGGGTCAGGGGAGCTGTTTTTT. Its translation: CASSPHPVTGSGELFF.

The V and J genes are TRBV5-4 and TRBJ1-6; no firm D call. V was clipped by 0 bases and J by 8 bases, with 3 bases between them. Looked up from germline, CDR1 is SGHNT and CDR2 is YYREEE (reference sequence). This CDR3 has 12 residues. The CDR3 coding sequence is TGTGCCAGCAGCTTGGTAGATTCACCCCTCCACTTT. Its translation is CASSLVDSPLHF.

This clone has just one count. V is TRBV19 and J is TRBJ1-2; 9 positions agree with TRBD1. V gave up 4 bases and J gave up 8 bases; unmatched junction bases: 11. CDR1 LNHDA and CDR2 SQIVND come from the germline V gene (reference sequence). This CDR3 is built from 15 residues. The CDR3 protein is CASSNPWDRAGGYTF. The CDR3 coding sequence is TGTGCCAGTAGTAACCCCTGGGACAGGGCTGGAGGCTACACCTTC.

The CDR3 protein is CASSFRTSGGGDEQFF. DNA for the CDR3: TGCGCCAGCAGCTTCCGGACTAGCGGGGGGGGCGATGAGCAGTTCTTC. This chain connects TRBV4-1 to TRBJ2-1; 15 bases are shared with TRBD2. V lost 5 bases and J lost 8; bases outside the gene matches: 7. Germline V CDR1 and CDR2: MGHRA, YSYEKL. The CDR3 totals 16 residues.

This clone has just one count. This chain connects TRBV24-1 to TRBJ2-2; perhaps TRBD2 as D (6 bases). Deletions cut 3 bases from V and 3 bases from J, with 13 bases between. The germline V gene has CDR1 KGHDR and CDR2 SFDVKD. The CDR3 consists of 16 residues. This CDR3 reads CATSDPGGLDTGELFF. The CDR3 region has the DNA TGTGCCACCAGTGATCCCGGGGGACTTGACACCGGGGAGCTGTTTTTT.

The genes are TRBV2 and TRBJ2-7, with 8 bases that match TRBD1. The germline CDR1 and CDR2 sequences are SNHLY and FYNNEI. The J segment lost 3 bases and the V segment lost 8 bases, leaving 9 bases of the junction unmatched. CDR3 length: 14 residues. This CDR3 reads CASRGETGGYEQYF. The CDR3 DNA reads as TGTGCCAGCCGCGGGGAAACAGGGGGCTACGAGCAGTACTTC.